This entry lists 31 T cell receptor beta chains sequenced from one sample in a study of T cells in Graves' hyperthyroidism and ophthalmopathy. Amplification of TCR beta CDR3 regions used RNA as the template. HTBI primers were employed in a first-round RT-PCR of the TCR CDR3. TCRdb ran MiXCR on the multiplex PCR reads and lists one entry per CDR3 protein. Here the sample spans a few hundred thousand distinct CDR3 sequences, about 13% being singletons. Sequenced material: blood. These receptors all stem from a man aged 30-40 years with Graves' hyperthyroidism that later progressed to Graves' ophthalmopathy.

In DNA form, the CDR3 reads TGTGCCAGCAGTCACAACACAGGTGGGGTTACAGATACGCAGTATTTT. Translation: CASSHNTGGVTDTQYF. The chain recombines TRBV7-9 with TRBJ2-3; D is possibly TRBD1 (5 bases). The CDR3 consists of 16 residues. Trimming removed 6 bases from V and 3 bases from J, with 19 bases in between. CDR1 and CDR2 from the germline V gene are SEHNR and FQNEAQ (reference sequence).

This clonotype was counted between two and nine times. The chain carries TRBV2 and TRBJ1-1; D perhaps matches TRBD1 (6 bases). The germline CDR1 and CDR2 sequences are SNHLY and FYNNEI. The CDR3 consists of 15 residues. V dropped 2 bases and J dropped 7 bases, with 17 bases sitting between them. The chain's CDR3 is CASSERGGSHVEAFF. CDR3 DNA: TGTGCCAGCAGTGAACGAGGGGGATCACATGTTGAAGCTTTCTTT.

V gene TRBV19 combines with J gene TRBJ2-1; possible D gene TRBD1, 6 bases. CDR3 length: 14 residues. Germline V CDR1 and CDR2: LNHDA, SQIVND (reference sequence). The ends were cut back, 6 bases at V and 6 bases at J, with 15 bases in the middle. CDR3 sequence: CASRAQGAANEQFF. As DNA, the CDR3 is TGTGCCAGTAGGGCACAGGGTGCCGCCAATGAGCAGTTCTTC.

This clonotype was seen ten or more times. V usage is TRBV12-3 or TRBV12-4 and J usage is TRBJ1-1; tentatively, D is TRBD1 (5 bases). Trimming pared 6 bases from V and 2 bases from J, leaving 16 bases between. The CDR3 totals 15 residues. The CDR3 region is CASSARQLLNTEAFF. The CDR3 DNA reads TGTGCCAGCAGCGCCCGACAGCTACTTAACACTGAAGCTTTCTTT.

This clonotype was seen ten or more times. The chain couples TRBV5-1 to TRBJ2-3; 9 bases match TRBD1. Germline CDR1 SGHRS, CDR2 YFSETQ. The CDR3 spans 15 residues. V trimming: 4 bases; J trimming: 2 bases; junction bases outside the gene matches: 5. CDR3: CASSRGTGTTDTQYF. In nucleotides, the CDR3 is TGCGCCAGCAGCCGTGGGACAGGGACCACAGATACGCAGTATTTT.

This clonotype was recorded at least ten times. The V call is TRBV6-1, the J call TRBJ1-5; TRBD1 aligns across 8 bases. Trimming took 6 bases from V and 7 from J; bases not matched to a gene: 5. The CDR3 runs 13 residues. Per germline, CDR1 MNHNS and CDR2 SASEGT. The CDR3 loop reads CASRQGEGQPQHF. The CDR3 DNA reads as TGTGCCAGCAGACAGGGGGAGGGACAGCCCCAGCATTTT.

In its sample, this clonotype was seen many times. V gene TRBV11-3 combines with J gene TRBJ1-2, with D possibly matching TRBD1 (6 bases). Germline CDR1 and CDR2: SGHNT and YENEEA. Trimming took 0 bases from V and 0 from J, leaving 11 bases between them. CDR3 length: 16 amino acids. The CDR3 nucleotides are TGTGCCAGCAGCTTAGAGGCGGGACACCCTAACTATGGCTACACCTTC. Translating it yields CASSLEAGHPNYGYTF.

This clonotype was observed many times. The V and J genes are TRBV10-3 and TRBJ2-6; 7 bases are shared with TRBD1. The CDR3 consists of 16 residues. CDR1 and CDR2 (germline): ENHRY, SYGVKD. V dropped 0 bases and J dropped 4; count of bases not matched to a gene: 3. The CDR3 sequence: CAISESTGSGANVLTF. The CDR3 DNA reads as TGTGCCATCAGTGAGTCGACAGGGTCCGGGGCCAACGTCCTGACTTTC.

The sample holds a few counts of this clonotype. This sequence joins TRBV6-5 and TRBJ2-7; D is uncertain. V lost 0 bases to trimming and J lost 0 bases, with 6 bases between them. Germline V lookup: CDR1 MNHEY, CDR2 SVGAGI. The length of the CDR3 is 14 residues. CDR3: CASSYSGNSYEQYF. In nucleotides, the CDR3 is TGTGCCAGCAGTTACTCTGGCAACTCCTACGAGCAGTACTTC.

The gene calls are TRBV4-1 and TRBJ1-1; D unclear. The CDR3 runs to 14 residues. CDR1 and CDR2 (germline): MGHRA, YSYEKL. Deletions cut 2 bases from V and 4 bases from J, with 11 bases between. CDR3 region: CASSQPLGTTEAFF. CDR3 nucleotide sequence: TGCGCCAGCAGCCAACCCTTGGGTACCACTGAAGCTTTCTTT.

In this sample, this clonotype turned up a few times. This chain connects TRBV6-1 to TRBJ1-6, with TRBD1 matching over 8 bases. CDR1 is MNHNS and CDR2 is SASEGT in the germline V gene. V shed 5 bases and J 8 bases; nucleotides not matched to a gene: 11. This CDR3 spans 16 amino acids. The CDR3 bases are TGTGCCAGCAGTCCCTGGGGGCAGGGGGCGGATTCACCCCTCCACTTT. As protein: CASSPWGQGADSPLHF.

This clonotype was observed at least ten times. The rearrangement uses TRBV29-1 and TRBJ2-7, with TRBD1 matching 8 bases. Germline V gene lookup returns CDR1 SQVTM and CDR2 ANQGSEA. Unmatched junction bases numbered 9, after V lost 6 bases and J lost 2 bases. This CDR3 has 14 amino acids. The CDR3 spells CSVGYRGKAYEQYF. CDR3 sequence (DNA): TGCAGCGTGGGGTACAGGGGGAAGGCCTACGAGCAGTACTTC.

The chain recombines TRBV7-8 with TRBJ2-3, with a possible D match to TRBD2 (6 bases). CDR3 size: 14 residues. V lost 1 base and J 5 bases, leaving 10 bases between the germline ends. CDR1 is SGHVS and CDR2 is FQNEAQ in the germline V gene. CDR3 protein: CASSLDGSGDTQYF. DNA for the CDR3: TGTGCCAGCAGCTTAGACGGGAGTGGAGATACGCAGTATTTT.

This clonotype was observed a handful of times. The genes are TRBV2 and TRBJ1-1; 9 bases map to TRBD1. The CDR3 is 15 amino acids. CDR1 and CDR2 from the germline V gene are SNHLY and FYNNEI. With 5 bases clipped from V and 5 bases from J, the junction kept 9 bases outside the gene matches. The CDR3 DNA follows: TGTGCCAGCAGTAAAAAGACAGGGGGAGGAACTGAAGCTTTCTTT. Protein product: CASSKKTGGGTEAFF.

The gene calls are TRBV11-2 and TRBJ2-1, with a weak D call TRBD1 (5 bases). Germline CDR1 reads SGHAT; CDR2 reads FQNNGV. This CDR3 is built from 16 residues. Trimming pared 5 bases from V and 2 bases from J, leaving 16 bases between. CDR3 protein: CASSQDAPGTYNEQFF. The CDR3 DNA follows: TGTGCCAGCAGCCAAGATGCGCCAGGGACCTACAATGAGCAGTTCTTC.

The chain is built from TRBV12-3 or TRBV12-4 and TRBJ1-4, with 7 bases lining up with TRBD1. CDR3 length equals 14 residues. V shed 3 bases and J 4 bases; nucleotides not matched to a gene: 2. This CDR3 is CASSFRGGNEKLFF. The CDR3 DNA reads TGTGCCAGCAGTTTCAGGGGGGGTAATGAAAAACTGTTTTTT.

This clonotype was seen repeatedly, ten times or more. The rearrangement joins TRBV11-2 to TRBJ2-1, with 8 bases lining up with TRBD2. The CDR3 is made up of 15 amino acids. Germline trimming cut 3 bases from V and 4 bases from J; bases unmatched to any gene: 5. Per germline, CDR1 SGHAT and CDR2 FQNNGV. The CDR3 loop reads CASSFSGGPYNEQFF. The CDR3 DNA sequence: TGTGCCAGCAGCTTCTCGGGGGGGCCGTACAATGAGCAGTTCTTC.

This clonotype was observed at least ten times. This chain joins TRBV15 and TRBJ1-1; D call uncertain. The CDR3 runs 14 residues. Germline CDR1 and CDR2: LNHNV and YYDKDF (reference sequence). V was clipped by 0 bases and J by 1 base, with 6 bases between them. This chain's CDR3 is CATSRDMRNTEAFF. CDR3 nucleotide sequence: TGTGCCACCAGCAGAGATATGCGGAACACTGAAGCTTTCTTT.

This clonotype was detected ten times or more. This chain joins TRBV12-5 and TRBJ2-7; no clear D. Germline lookup yields CDR1 LGHNT and CDR2 FRNRAP. The CDR3 runs to 15 residues. V dropped 2 bases and J dropped 0 bases, with 11 bases sitting between them. The DNA of the CDR3 is TGTGCTAGTGGTTTGCGACCGGACGGCTCCTACGAGCAGTACTTC. This gives the protein CASGLRPDGSYEQYF. The full variable domain, rest sourced from reference TRBV12-5 and TRBJ2-7, is DARVTQTPRHKVTEMGQEVTMRCQPILGHNTVFWYRQTMMQGLELLAYFRNRAPLDDSGMPKDRFSAEMPDATLATLKIQPSEPRDSAVYFCASGLRPDGSYEQYFGPGTRLTVT.

With regard to this clonotype: Since a much larger clone is just one base distant, this may be a read error. The chain recombines TRBV11-2 with TRBJ1-6; D remains unclear. Trimming pared 4 bases from V and 7 bases from J, leaving 17 bases between. This CDR3 contains 16 residues. Germline V CDR1 and CDR2: SGHAT, FQNNGV. The CDR3 region is CASSSGVGRVNSPLHF. DNA of the CDR3: TGTGCCAGCAGCTCTGGGGTCGGGAGAGTAAATTCACCCCTCCACTTT.

This clonotype was observed a handful of times. The chain has TRBV10-2 and TRBJ2-1; TRBD2 agrees at 8 bases. There are 15 residues in the CDR3. The V segment lost 6 bases and the J segment 5 bases; nucleotides outside the gene matches: 9. Germline assignment: CDR1 WSHSY and CDR2 SAAADI. CDR3 region: CASSEGGGTNNEQFF. The CDR3 DNA sequence: TGCGCCAGCAGCGAGGGCGGGGGGACGAACAATGAGCAGTTCTTC.

This clonotype was seen at least ten times. This chain connects TRBV2 to TRBJ1-1; D is unclear. Germline CDR1 and CDR2: SNHLY and FYNNEI. The CDR3 extends over 12 amino acids. V dropped 6 bases and J dropped 3 bases, with 8 bases sitting between them. The CDR3 DNA is TGTGCCAGCAGGGGCATAGACACTGAAGCTTTCTTT. It yields the protein CASRGIDTEAFF.

V is TRBV7-6 and J is TRBJ2-2; D is uncertain. The CDR3 totals 15 residues. Trimming cost V 1 base and J 0 bases, with 6 bases left between them. Germline assignment: CDR1 SGHVS and CDR2 FNYEAQ. This CDR3 reads CASSLVISNTGELFF. DNA for the CDR3: TGTGCCAGCAGCTTAGTAATTTCGAACACCGGGGAGCTGTTTTTT.

This clonotype has a handful of counts. One end of the junction does not line up with germline, which may come from a read error. The CDR3 here is CASSLGAGWSSRDTQYF. The CDR3 DNA sequence: TGTGCCAGCAGCTTAGGGGCTGGGTGGTCTAGCAGAGATACGCAGTATTTT. The chain uses TRBV11-3 and TRBJ2-3, with D possibly TRBD2 on 5 matching bases. The germline CDR1 and CDR2 sequences are SGHNT and YENEEA. This CDR3 is 17 amino acids long.

In its sample, this clonotype was seen a few times. The chain joins TRBV6-2 or TRBV6-3 to TRBJ2-3, with D perhaps being TRBD1 or TRBD2 (5 bases each). The V and J ends lost 6 bases and 2 bases respectively, with 15 bases between them. The V gene's germline CDR1 is MNHEY and CDR2 SVGEGT. This CDR3 has 15 residues. The CDR3: CASRRSGTYTDTQYF. CDR3 bases: TGTGCCAGCAGGAGAAGTGGGACCTACACAGATACGCAGTATTTT.

Concerning this clonotype: The junction does not match germline at one end; this may be a read error. V and J are TRBV11-2 and TRBJ2-7, with a possible D match to TRBD2 (5 bases). Germline CDR1 and CDR2: SGHAT and FQNNGV. There are 13 residues in the CDR3. DNA for the CDR3: TGTGCCAGCAGCTTAGGACTACAGTACGAGCACTACTTC. It codes for CASSLGLQYEHYF.

This chain joins TRBV25-1 and TRBJ1-5, with 8 bases matching TRBD1. Germline CDR1 is MGHDK and CDR2 is SYGVNS. CDR3 length: 14 amino acids. V lost 9 bases to trimming and J lost 2 bases; unmatched junction nucleotides: 6. This CDR3 is CASQGADGNQPQHF. The CDR3 coding sequence is TGTGCCAGTCAGGGGGCGGATGGCAATCAGCCCCAGCATTTT.

The chain uses TRBV9 and TRBJ2-2; 14 bases agree with TRBD2. The CDR3 totals 17 residues. V was clipped by 4 bases and J by 5 bases; unmatched bases: 7. The germline V gene has CDR1 SGDLS and CDR2 YYNGEE. CDR3 residues: CASSPPGTSGGTGELFF. CDR3 DNA sequence: TGTGCCAGCAGCCCCCCGGGGACTAGCGGGGGAACCGGGGAGCTGTTTTTT. Supplemented by reference TRBV9 and TRBJ2-2, the full variable domain reads DSGVTQTPKHLITATGQRVTLRCSPRSGDLSVYWYQQSLDQGLQFLIQYYNGEERAKGNILERFSAQQFPDLHSELNLSSLELGDSALYFCASSPPGTSGGTGELFFGEGSRLTVL.

This clonotype turned up a few times. The rearrangement uses TRBV5-1 and TRBJ2-3; TRBD2 matches at 10 bases. V was clipped by 4 bases and J by 3 bases; unmatched bases: 14. The germline CDR1 and CDR2 sequences are SGHRS and YFSETQ. CDR3 length: 18 residues. The CDR3 DNA is TGCGCCAGCAGCCCTACACCCCCCCATAGCGGGGGGACAGATACGCAGTATTTT. As protein: CASSPTPPHSGGTDTQYF. Together with reference TRBV5-1 and TRBJ2-3, the CDR3 gives the full variable domain: KAGVTQTPRYLIKTRGQQVTLSCSPISGHRSVSWYQQTPGQGLQFLFEYFSETQRNKGNFPGRFSGRQFSNSRSEMNVSTLELGDSALYLCASSPTPPHSGGTDTQYFGPGTRLTVL.

Points on this clonotype: A read error may explain this, as a much larger clone is one base away. The V and J genes are TRBV9 and TRBJ2-1, with 9 bases identical to TRBD2. The length of the CDR3 is 15 residues. Germline V gene sequence: CDR1 SGDLS, CDR2 YYNGEE. The CDR3 protein is CASNVGSGGIYEQFF. CDR3 nucleotide sequence: TGTGCCAGCAACGTAGGGAGCGGGGGGATCTATGAGCAGTTCTTC.

This clonotype was seen at least ten times. The chain uses TRBV15 and TRBJ2-7, with a possible D match to TRBD2 (6 bases). This CDR3 spans 15 amino acids. V lost 2 bases, J lost 3 bases, and 14 bases lay in between. The germline V gene has CDR1 LNHNV and CDR2 YYDKDF (reference sequence). The CDR3: CATSRSRGGDYEQYF. The CDR3 nucleotides are TGTGCCACCAGCAGATCTCGAGGAGGGGACTACGAGCAGTACTTC.